This T cell receptor (beta chain) was retrieved from a study of metastatic and nonmetastatic thyroid tumors. Study details: Repertoire data that came from the blood and tumor or nodule tissue of malignant and benign thyroid patients were compared.

The entire patient cohort was treatment-naive prior to thyroid surgery. Comment on this clone: What it binds is not known.

Study-level points and caveats: As reported, TCR beta diversity in blood and tumor was significantly higher in malignant thyroid tumors than in benign nodules.

CDR1 and CDR2 (germline): SGHRS, YFSETQ. V lost 0 bases, J lost 4 bases, and 3 bases stayed unmatched. This CDR3 spans 14 amino acids. Authors' processing steps: Variation in CDR3 across clinicopathological groups served as the basis for constructing a distant-metastasis classifier in papillary thyroid cancer. TCRdb recomputed clones from the PCR reads via MiXCR. TCRdb, rather than the study authors, made the V and J calls. The sample carries about 38,000 clones, roughly 28% recorded once. This receptor was identified in a male donor with papillary thyroid cancer or a benign thyroid nodule (not recorded which). Some clones in this sample may be carry-over from other donors' samples. The sequencing input was blood. V gene TRBV5-1 combines with J gene TRBJ2-5; TRBD1 aligns across 7 bases. CDR3 sequence (DNA): TGCGCCAGCAGCTTGGAGGGGGCAGGAGAGACCCAGTACTTC. Protein product: CASSLEGAGETQYF.